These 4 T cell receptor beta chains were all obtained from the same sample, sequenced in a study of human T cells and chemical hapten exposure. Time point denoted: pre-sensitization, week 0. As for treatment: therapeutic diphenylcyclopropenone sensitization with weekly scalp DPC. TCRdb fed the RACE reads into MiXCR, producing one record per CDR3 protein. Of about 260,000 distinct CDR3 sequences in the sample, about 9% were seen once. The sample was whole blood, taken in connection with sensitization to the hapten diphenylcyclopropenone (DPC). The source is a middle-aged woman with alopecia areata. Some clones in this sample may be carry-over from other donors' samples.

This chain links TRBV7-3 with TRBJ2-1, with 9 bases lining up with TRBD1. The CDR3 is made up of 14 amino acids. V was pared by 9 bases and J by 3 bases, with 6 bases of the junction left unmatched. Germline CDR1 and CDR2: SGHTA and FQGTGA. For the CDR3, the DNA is TGTGCCAGTGCCCGGGACAGGGACTACAATGAGCAGTTCTTC. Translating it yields CASARDRDYNEQFF.

CDR3 residues: CSVERADGETQYF. For the CDR3, the DNA is TGCAGCGTTGAACGGGCGGATGGGGAGACCCAGTACTTC. The V and J genes are TRBV29-1 and TRBJ2-5; no clear D. This CDR3 region has 13 residues. V was cut by 2 bases and J by 5 bases, with 12 bases left in between. Germline loops: CDR1 SQVTM, CDR2 ANQGSEA.

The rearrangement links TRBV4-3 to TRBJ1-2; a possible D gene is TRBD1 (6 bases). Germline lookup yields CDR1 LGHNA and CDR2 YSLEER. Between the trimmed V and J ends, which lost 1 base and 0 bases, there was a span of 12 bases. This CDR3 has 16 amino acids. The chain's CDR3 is CASSQGTAVANYGYTF. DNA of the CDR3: TGCGCCAGCAGCCAAGGGACAGCTGTCGCTAACTATGGCTACACCTTC.

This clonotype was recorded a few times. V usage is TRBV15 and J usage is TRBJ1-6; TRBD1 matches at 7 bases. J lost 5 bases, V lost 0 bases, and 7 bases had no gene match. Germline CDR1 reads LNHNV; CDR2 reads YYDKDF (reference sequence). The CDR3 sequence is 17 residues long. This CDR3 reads CATSRDLLGTDNSPLHF. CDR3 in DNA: TGTGCCACCAGCAGAGATCTTCTCGGGACAGATAATTCACCCCTCCACTTT.